Listed below are T cell receptor beta chains from one sample, sequenced in a study of vaccination effects on CD4 cells after COVID-19. Their recognized antigens are unknown. Profiling relied on immunoSEQ multiplex PCR, and the TCRdb table lists in-frame clones only, not all of them. The data show roughly 76,000 clones, 60% to 80% seen once. The sequencing used CD4+ T cells from PBMCs cultured with HCoV-229E spike peptides, collected before COVID-19 vaccination. Receptors originate from a human donor who received a COVID-19 vaccine. Both conserved end residues are part of each CDR3.

j_call v_call cdr3_aa
TRBJ2-4 TRBV19 CASSIPGHFSAKNIQYF
TRBJ1-1 TRBV7-3 CASSLTTENTEAFF
TRBJ1-6 TRBV9 CASSRNFLNSPLHF
TRBJ1-5 TRBV29-1 CSVARGSNQPQHF
TRBJ1-3 TRBV6-5 CASSYWSGSGNTIYF
TRBJ1-3 TRBV5-1 CASTMWDFPSSGNTIYF
TRBJ2-3 TRBV5-4 CASSPRTRTDTQYF
TRBJ2-3 TRBV7-9 CASSLVGTDTQYF
TRBJ1-4 TRBV29-1 CSAGTDRKKLFF
TRBJ2-5 TRBV18 CASSPVAGRMEETQYF
TRBJ1-5 TRBV7-2 CASSLYTGSNQPQHF
TRBJ2-5 TRBV12-5 CASGLGSQGFGETQYF
TRBJ1-3 TRBV6-2/TRBV6-3 CASSRPSSGNTIYF
TRBJ2-3 TRBV29-1 CSVEGANRGTDTQYF
TRBJ1-6 TRBV5-1 CASREDRPSPLHF
TRBJ2-1 TRBV5-4 CASSLGGAGSYNEQFF